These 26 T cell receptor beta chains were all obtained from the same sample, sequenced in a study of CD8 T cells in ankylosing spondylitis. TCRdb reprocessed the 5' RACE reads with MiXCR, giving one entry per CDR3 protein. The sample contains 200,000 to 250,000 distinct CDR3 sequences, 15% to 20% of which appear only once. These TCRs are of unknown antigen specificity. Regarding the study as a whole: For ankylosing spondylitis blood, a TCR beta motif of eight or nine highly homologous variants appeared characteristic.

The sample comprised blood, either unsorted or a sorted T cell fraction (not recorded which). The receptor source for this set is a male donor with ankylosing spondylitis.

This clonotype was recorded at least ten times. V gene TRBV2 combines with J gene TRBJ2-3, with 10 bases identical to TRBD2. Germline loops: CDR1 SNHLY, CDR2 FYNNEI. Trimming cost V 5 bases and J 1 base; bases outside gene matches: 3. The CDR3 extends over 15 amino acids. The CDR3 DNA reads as TGTGCCAGCAGTCTCCTAGCGGGGGGCACAGATACGCAGTATTTT. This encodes CASSLLAGGTDTQYF. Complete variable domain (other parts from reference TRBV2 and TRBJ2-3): EPEVTQTPSHQVTQMGQEVILRCVPISNHLYFYWYRQILGQKVEFLVSFYNNEISEKSEIFDDQFSVERPDGSNFTLKIRSTKLEDSAMYFCASSLLAGGTDTQYFGPGTRLTVL.

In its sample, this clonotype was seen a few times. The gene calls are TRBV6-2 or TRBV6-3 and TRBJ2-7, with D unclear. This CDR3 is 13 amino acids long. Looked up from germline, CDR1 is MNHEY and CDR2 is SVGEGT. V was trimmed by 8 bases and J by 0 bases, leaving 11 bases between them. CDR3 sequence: CASAELLSYEQYF. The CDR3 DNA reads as TGTGCCAGCGCAGAGCTCCTCTCCTACGAGCAGTACTTC.

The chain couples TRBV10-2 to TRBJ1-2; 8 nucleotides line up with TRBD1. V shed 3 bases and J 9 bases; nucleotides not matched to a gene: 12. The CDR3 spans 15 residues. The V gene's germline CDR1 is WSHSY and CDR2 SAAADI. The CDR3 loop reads CASSELLAGGASYTF. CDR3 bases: TGCGCCAGCAGTGAATTGTTGGCAGGGGGCGCGAGCTACACCTTC.

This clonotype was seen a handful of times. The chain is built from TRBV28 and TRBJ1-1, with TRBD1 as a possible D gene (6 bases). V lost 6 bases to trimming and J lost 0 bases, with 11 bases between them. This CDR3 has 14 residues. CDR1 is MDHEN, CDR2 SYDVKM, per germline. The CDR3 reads CASRDSEMNTEAFF. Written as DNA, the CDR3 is TGTGCCAGCAGGGACAGCGAAATGAACACTGAAGCTTTCTTT. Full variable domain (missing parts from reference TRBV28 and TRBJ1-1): DVKVTQSSRYLVKRTGEKVFLECVQDMDHENMFWYRQDPGLGLRLIYFSYDVKMKEKGDIPEGYSVSREKKERFSLILESASTNQTSMYLCASRDSEMNTEAFFGQGTRLTVV.

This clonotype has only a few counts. CDR3 DNA sequence: TGTGCCAGCAGCTTAGAGGCCCAGGGGGTCGTGAACACTGAAGCTTTCTTT. Protein sequence: CASSLEAQGVVNTEAFF. This chain joins TRBV7-6 and TRBJ1-1; 7 nucleotides match TRBD1. The CDR3 has 17 residues. CDR1 SGHVS and CDR2 FNYEAQ come from the germline V gene. The trim removed 1 base at V and 0 bases at J, leaving 8 bases unmatched.

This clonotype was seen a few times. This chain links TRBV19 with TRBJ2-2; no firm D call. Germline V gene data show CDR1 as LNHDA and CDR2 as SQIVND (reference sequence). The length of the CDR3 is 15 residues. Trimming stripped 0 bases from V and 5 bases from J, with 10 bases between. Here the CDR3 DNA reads TGTGCCAGTAGTATAGATCCCCTATGGACCGGGGAGCTGTTTTTT. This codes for CASSIDPLWTGELFF.

CDR3 loop: CASSYAADEAFF. DNA for the CDR3: TGTGCCAGCAGTTACGCGGCAGATGAAGCTTTCTTT. The chain recombines TRBV6-6 with TRBJ1-1, with no clear D. Germline V CDR1 and CDR2: MNHNY, SVGAGI (reference sequence). Trimming left V 2 bases short and J 7 bases short, with 8 bases between. CDR3 size: 12 residues.

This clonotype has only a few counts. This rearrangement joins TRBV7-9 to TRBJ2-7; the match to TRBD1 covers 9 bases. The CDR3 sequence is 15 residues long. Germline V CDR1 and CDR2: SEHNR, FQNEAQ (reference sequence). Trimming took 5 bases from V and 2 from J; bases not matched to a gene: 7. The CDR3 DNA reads TGTGCCAGCAGCCTAAGACAGGGGGTCACCTACGAGCAGTACTTC. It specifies CASSLRQGVTYEQYF.

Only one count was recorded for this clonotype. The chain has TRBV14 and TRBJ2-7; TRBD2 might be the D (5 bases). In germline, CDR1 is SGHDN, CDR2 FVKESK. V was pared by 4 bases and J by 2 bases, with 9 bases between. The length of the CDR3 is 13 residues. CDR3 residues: CASSPAVTYEQYF. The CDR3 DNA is TGTGCCAGCAGCCCAGCGGTCACCTACGAGCAGTACTTC. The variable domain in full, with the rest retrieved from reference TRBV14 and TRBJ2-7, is EAGVTQFPSHSVIEKGQTVTLRCDPISGHDNLYWYRRVMGKEIKFLLHFVKESKQDESGMPNNRFLAERTGGTYSTLKVQPAELEDSGVYFCASSPAVTYEQYFGPGTRLTVT.

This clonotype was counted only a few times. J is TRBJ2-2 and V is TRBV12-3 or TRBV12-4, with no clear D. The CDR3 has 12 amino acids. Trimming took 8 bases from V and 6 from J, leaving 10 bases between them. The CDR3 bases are TGTGCCAGCCAACTCTCCTCCGGGGAGCTGTTTTTT. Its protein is CASQLSSGELFF.

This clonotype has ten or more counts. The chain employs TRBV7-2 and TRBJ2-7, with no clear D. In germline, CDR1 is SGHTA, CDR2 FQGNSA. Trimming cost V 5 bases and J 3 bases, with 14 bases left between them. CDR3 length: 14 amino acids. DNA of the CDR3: TGTGCCAGCAGCGATCTCACACTGATCTACGAGCAGTACTTC. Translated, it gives CASSDLTLIYEQYF.

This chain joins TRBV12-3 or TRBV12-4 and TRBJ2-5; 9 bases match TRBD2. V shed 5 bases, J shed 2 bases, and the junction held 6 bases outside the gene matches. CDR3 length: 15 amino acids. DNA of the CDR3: TGTGCCAGCAGTCTGCGACTAGCGGTACAAGAGACCCAGTACTTC. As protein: CASSLRLAVQETQYF.

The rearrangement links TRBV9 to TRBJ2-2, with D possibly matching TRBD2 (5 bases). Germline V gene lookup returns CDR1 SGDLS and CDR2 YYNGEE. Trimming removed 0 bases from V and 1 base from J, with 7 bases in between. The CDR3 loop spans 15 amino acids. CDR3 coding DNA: TGTGCCAGCAGCGTAGAGGGAGTGAACACCGGGGAGCTGTTTTTT. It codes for CASSVEGVNTGELFF.

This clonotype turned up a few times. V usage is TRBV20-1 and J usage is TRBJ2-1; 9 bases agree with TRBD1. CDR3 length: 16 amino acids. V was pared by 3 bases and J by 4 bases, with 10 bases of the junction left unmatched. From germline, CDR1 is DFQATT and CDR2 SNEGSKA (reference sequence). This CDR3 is CSASSHRGPDYNEQFF. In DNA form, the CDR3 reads TGCAGTGCTAGTAGTCACAGGGGGCCTGATTACAATGAGCAGTTCTTC.

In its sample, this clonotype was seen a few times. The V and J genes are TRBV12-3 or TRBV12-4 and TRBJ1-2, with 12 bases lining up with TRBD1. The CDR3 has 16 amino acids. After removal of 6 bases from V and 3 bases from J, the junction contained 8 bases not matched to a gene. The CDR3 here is CASRALGQGADYGYTF. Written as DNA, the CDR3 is TGTGCCAGCAGGGCACTGGGACAGGGGGCGGACTATGGCTACACCTTC.

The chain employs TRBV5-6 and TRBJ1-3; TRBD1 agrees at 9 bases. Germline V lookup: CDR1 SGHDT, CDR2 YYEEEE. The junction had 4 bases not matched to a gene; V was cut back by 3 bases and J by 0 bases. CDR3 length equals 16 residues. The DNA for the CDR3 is TGTGCCAGCAGCTCGGGACAGGGACACTCTGGAAACACCATATATTTT. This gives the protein CASSSGQGHSGNTIYF.

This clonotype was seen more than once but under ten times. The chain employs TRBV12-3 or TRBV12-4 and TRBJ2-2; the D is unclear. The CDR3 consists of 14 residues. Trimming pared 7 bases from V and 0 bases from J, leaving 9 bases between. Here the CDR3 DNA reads TGTGCCAGCACCCAGACACCGAACACCGGGGAGCTGTTTTTT. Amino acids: CASTQTPNTGELFF.

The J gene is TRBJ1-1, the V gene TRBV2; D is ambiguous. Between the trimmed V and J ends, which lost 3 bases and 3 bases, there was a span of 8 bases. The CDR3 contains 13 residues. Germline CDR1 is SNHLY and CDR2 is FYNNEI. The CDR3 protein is CASSDGHHTEAFF. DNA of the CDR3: TGTGCCAGCAGTGACGGGCACCACACTGAAGCTTTCTTT.

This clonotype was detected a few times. The CDR3 DNA sequence: TGTGCCAGCAGTTACCTAGCGGGGGGGGCGGTAGCCCCTTTTGAGCAGTTCTTC. Residues: CASSYLAGGAVAPFEQFF. The V call is TRBV6-5, the J call TRBJ2-1, with TRBD2 identical over 12 bases. Germline V gene lookup returns CDR1 MNHEY and CDR2 SVGAGI. The V segment lost 2 bases and the J segment 9 bases; nucleotides outside the gene matches: 14. CDR3 length equals 18 residues.

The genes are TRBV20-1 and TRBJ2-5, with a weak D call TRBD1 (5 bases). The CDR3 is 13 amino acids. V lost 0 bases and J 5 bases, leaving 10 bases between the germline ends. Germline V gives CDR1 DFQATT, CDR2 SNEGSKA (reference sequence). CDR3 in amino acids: CSARDQGYETQYF. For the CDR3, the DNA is TGCAGTGCTAGAGATCAGGGTTATGAGACCCAGTACTTC.

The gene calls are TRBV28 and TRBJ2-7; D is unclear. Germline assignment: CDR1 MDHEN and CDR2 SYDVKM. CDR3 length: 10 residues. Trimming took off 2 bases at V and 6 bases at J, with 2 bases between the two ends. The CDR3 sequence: CASSLVEQYF. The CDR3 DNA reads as TGTGCCAGCAGTTTAGTCGAGCAGTACTTC.

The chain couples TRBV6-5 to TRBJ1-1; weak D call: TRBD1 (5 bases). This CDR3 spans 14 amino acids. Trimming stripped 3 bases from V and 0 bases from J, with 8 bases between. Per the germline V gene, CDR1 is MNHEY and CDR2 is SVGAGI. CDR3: CASSYGAMNTEAFF. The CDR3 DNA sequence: TGTGCCAGCAGTTATGGGGCGATGAACACTGAAGCTTTCTTT.

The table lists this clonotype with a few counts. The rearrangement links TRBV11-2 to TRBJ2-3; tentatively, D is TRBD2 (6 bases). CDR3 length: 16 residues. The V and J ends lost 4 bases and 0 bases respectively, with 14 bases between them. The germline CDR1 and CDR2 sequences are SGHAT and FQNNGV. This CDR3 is CASSSYPGLSTDTQYF. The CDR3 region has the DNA TGTGCCAGCAGCTCCTACCCGGGACTCAGCACAGATACGCAGTATTTT. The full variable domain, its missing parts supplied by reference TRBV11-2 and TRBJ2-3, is EAGVAQSPRYKIIEKRQSVAFWCNPISGHATLYWYQQILGQGPKLLIQFQNNGVVDDSQLPKDRFSAERLKGVDSTLKIQPAKLEDSAVYLCASSSYPGLSTDTQYFGPGTRLTVL.

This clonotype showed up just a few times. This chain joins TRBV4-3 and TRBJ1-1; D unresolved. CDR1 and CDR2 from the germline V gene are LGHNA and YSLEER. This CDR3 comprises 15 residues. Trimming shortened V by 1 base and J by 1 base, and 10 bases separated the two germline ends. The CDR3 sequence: CASSQAKLANTEAFF. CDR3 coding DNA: TGCGCCAGCAGCCAAGCAAAACTGGCGAACACTGAAGCTTTCTTT.

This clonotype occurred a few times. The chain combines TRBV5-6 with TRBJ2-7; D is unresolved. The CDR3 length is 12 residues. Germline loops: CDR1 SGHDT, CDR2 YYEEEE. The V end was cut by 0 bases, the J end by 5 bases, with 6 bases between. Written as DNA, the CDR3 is TGTGCCAGCAGCTTGGTCTCGGACGAGCAGTACTTC. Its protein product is CASSLVSDEQYF.

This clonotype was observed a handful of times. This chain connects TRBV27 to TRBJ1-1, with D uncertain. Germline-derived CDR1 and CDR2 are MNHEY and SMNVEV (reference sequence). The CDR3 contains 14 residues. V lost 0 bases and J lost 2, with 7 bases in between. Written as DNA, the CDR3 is TGTGCCAGCAGTTTATCCCTCGATAACACTGAAGCTTTCTTT. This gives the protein CASSLSLDNTEAFF.